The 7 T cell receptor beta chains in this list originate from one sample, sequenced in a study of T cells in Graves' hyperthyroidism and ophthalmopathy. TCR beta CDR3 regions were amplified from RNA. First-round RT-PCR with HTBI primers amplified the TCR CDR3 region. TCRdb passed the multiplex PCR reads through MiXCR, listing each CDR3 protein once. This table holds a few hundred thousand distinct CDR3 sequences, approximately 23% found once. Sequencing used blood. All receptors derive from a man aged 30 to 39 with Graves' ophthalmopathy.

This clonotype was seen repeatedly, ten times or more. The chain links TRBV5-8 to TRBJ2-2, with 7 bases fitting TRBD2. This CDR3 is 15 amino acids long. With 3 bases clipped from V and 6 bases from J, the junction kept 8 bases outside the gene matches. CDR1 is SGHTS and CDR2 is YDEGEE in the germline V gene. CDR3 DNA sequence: TGTGCCAGCAGCTCAGCGGGAACAACACCCGGGGAGCTGTTTTTT. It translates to CASSSAGTTPGELFF.

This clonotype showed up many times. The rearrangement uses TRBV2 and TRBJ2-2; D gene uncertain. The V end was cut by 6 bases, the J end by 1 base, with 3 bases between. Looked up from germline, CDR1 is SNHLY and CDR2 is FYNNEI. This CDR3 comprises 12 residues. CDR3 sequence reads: CASRENTGELFF. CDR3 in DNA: TGTGCCAGCAGAGAGAACACCGGGGAGCTGTTTTTT.

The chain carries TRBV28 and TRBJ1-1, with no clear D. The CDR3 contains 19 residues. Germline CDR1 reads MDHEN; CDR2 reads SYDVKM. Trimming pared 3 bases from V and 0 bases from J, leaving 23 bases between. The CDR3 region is CASSLIPAHLGLMNTEAFF. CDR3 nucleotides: TGTGCCAGCAGTTTGATCCCCGCCCATCTGGGCCTCATGAACACTGAAGCTTTCTTT.

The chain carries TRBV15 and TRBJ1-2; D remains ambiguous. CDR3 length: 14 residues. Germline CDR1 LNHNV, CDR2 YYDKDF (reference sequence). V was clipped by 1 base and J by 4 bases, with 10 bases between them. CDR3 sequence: CATSRVSGPYGYTF. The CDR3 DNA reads TGTGCCACCAGCAGAGTTTCCGGCCCCTATGGCTACACCTTC.

The CDR3 sequence: CASSSWVSYEQYF. In DNA, the CDR3 is TGTGCCAGCAGCTCTTGGGTCAGCTACGAGCAGTACTTC. The chain recombines TRBV7-2 with TRBJ2-7, with D hard to call. The V gene's germline CDR1 is SGHTA and CDR2 FQGNSA. The CDR3 contains 13 residues. Trimming pared 4 bases from V and 3 bases from J, leaving 10 bases between.

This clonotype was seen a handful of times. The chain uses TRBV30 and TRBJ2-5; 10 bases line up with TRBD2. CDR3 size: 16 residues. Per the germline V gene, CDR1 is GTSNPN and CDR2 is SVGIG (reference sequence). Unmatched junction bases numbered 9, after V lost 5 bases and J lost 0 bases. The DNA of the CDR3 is TGTGCCTGGCTAAAGAATAGCGGGAGGTACCAAGAGACCCAGTACTTC. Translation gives CAWLKNSGRYQETQYF.

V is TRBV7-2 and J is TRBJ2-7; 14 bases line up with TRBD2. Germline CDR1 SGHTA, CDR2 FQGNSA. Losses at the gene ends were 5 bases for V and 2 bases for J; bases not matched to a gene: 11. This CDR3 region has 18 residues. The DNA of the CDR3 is TGTGCCAGCAGCGATGAGACTAGCGGGAGGGCAGGTACCTACGAGCAGTACTTC. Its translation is CASSDETSGRAGTYEQYF.